This T cell receptor beta chain was sequenced in a study of fetal regulatory T cell absence and autoimmunity. Study at large: Exocrine pancreas autoimmunity occurred in IPEX patients lacking clinical diabetes.

This was a survey-level run. The repertoire was sequenced with immunoSEQ multiplex PCR; TCRdb's copy has only in-frame clones and lacks some. Altogether just over 45,000 clones are present, about four fifths being singletons, with the ten largest covering less than 0.5%. This CDR3 spans 16 amino acids. Trimming took 8 bases from V and 1 from J, leaving 20 bases between them. Per the germline V gene, CDR1 is SNHLY and CDR2 is FYNNEI. The receptor comes from a newborn boy with IPEX syndrome. Source material: cord blood. This chain connects TRBV2 to TRBJ1-2; D ambiguous. Here the CDR3 reads CASFGERCDINYGYTF. The CDR3 nucleotides are TGTGCCAGCTTTGGGGAGCGGTGCGACATTAACTATGGCTACACCTTC.